This is a list of T cell receptor beta chains from one sample in a study of blood T cell repertoires in COVID-19. Only in-frame clones appear in the TCRdb table, and some are missing; sequencing was by immunoSEQ multiplex PCR. The table lists fewer than 200,000 clones, 88% of them singletons, with roughly 2% in the top ten. Source material: peripheral blood. These receptors were obtained from a middle-aged man who had recovered from COVID-19. Both conserved end residues are part of each CDR3. The D gene is left open where the match is weak. Some rows mark clone size as missing; the rest say once, few, many or name a class of expanded clone.

j_call d_call clone_size v_call cdr3_aa cdr3_nt
TRBJ1-4 . . TRBV5-6 CASSVGIATNEKLFF TGTGCCAGCAGCGTCGGTATCGCAACTAATGAAAAACTGTTTTTT
TRBJ2-2 . . TRBV4-3 CASSQEPSGPAGELFF TGCGCCAGCAGCCAAGAACCGAGTGGGCCAGCCGGGGAGCTGTTTTTT
TRBJ1-2 . . TRBV28 CASSFTGLYGYTF TGTGCCAGCAGTTTTACAGGTCTTTATGGCTACACCTTC
TRBJ2-2 . . TRBV20-1 CSASETRGNTGELFF TGCAGTGCAAGTGAAACCCGAGGGAACACCGGGGAGCTGTTTTTT
TRBJ1-1 . . TRBV19 CASIWSSRGTEAFF TGTGCCAGTATCTGGAGCAGTCGGGGCACTGAAGCTTTCTTT
TRBJ2-1 TRBD2 . TRBV5-1 CASSSGVAGGPGEQFF TGCGCCAGCAGCTCCGGGGTAGCGGGAGGGCCTGGTGAGCAGTTCTTC
TRBJ2-7 TRBD1 few TRBV12-3/TRBV12-4 CASSPQGAYEQYF TGTGCCAGCAGTCCGCAGGGGGCCTACGAGCAGTACTTC
TRBJ1-5 . . TRBV27 CASSFAGGGQPQHF TGTGCCAGCAGTTTCGCGGGAGGAGGGCAGCCCCAGCATTTT
TRBJ2-3 TRBD1 . TRBV5-6 CASSLATGQDTDTQYF TGTGCCAGCAGCTTGGCCACGGGACAGGACACAGATACGCAGTATTTT
TRBJ1-1 TRBD1 . TRBV3-1/TRBV3-2 CASSQDSRIQGASEAFF TGTGCCAGCAGCCAAGATAGCAGGATACAGGGGGCTTCTGAAGCTTTCTTT
TRBJ1-1 TRBD1 . TRBV29-1 CSVAQGRMNTEAFF TGCAGCGTGGCACAGGGGCGGATGAACACTGAAGCTTTCTTT
TRBJ2-7 . . TRBV21-1 CASSLGNYRLEVREQYF TGTGCCAGCAGCCTCGGTAATTACAGGTTAGAAGTTCGCGAGCAGTACTTC
TRBJ1-5 TRBD1 . TRBV18 CASSGQGSNQPQHF TGTGCCAGCTCTGGACAGGGTAGCAATCAGCCCCAGCATTTT
TRBJ1-2 TRBD1 . TRBV5-4 CASSFNTGGRYGYTF TGTGCCAGCAGCTTTAACACAGGGGGCCGGTATGGCTACACCTTC
TRBJ1-1 . . TRBV10-1 CASSESSEGFWGSNTEAFF TGCGCCAGCAGTGAGTCGAGTGAAGGTTTTTGGGGCTCGAACACTGAAGCTTTCTTT
TRBJ2-7 . once TRBV10-3 CAISDRDEQYF TGTGCCATCAGTGATCGGGACGAGCAGTACTTC
TRBJ1-5 TRBD1 . TRBV5-6 CASSLAAGQGFQPQHF TGTGCCAGCAGCTTGGCCGCGGGACAGGGGTTTCAGCCCCAGCATTTT
TRBJ2-7 . . TRBV5-8 CASSLEHRSSYEQYF TGTGCCAGCAGCTTGGAACACCGGAGCTCCTACGAGCAGTACTTC
TRBJ1-4 TRBD1 . TRBV5-1 CASSRDRGNEKLFF TGCGCCAGCAGCCGGGACAGGGGGAATGAAAAACTGTTTTTT